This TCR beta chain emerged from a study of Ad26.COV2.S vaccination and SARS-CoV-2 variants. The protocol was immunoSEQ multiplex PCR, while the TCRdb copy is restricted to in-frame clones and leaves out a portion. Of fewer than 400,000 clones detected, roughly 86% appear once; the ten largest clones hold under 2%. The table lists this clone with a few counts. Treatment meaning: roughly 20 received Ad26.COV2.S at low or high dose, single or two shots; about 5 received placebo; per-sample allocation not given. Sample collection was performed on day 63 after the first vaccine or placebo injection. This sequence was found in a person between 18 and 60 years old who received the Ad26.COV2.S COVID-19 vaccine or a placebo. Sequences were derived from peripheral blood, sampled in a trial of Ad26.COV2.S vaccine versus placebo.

The CDR3 reads CASSLQANYGYTF. In DNA, the CDR3 is TGTGCCAGCAGCCTACAAGCTAACTATGGCTACACCTTC. The chain recombines TRBV3-1 (or the pseudogene TRBV3-2) with TRBJ1-2; no clear D gene. CDR1 and CDR2 from the germline V gene are LGHDT and YNNKEL (reference sequence). The CDR3 spans 13 residues. V was clipped by 4 bases and J by 0 bases, with 6 bases between them.